In this sample, the clone carrying this T cell receptor beta chain turned up a few times. This record comes from a study of T-cell reconstitution after alpha-beta-depleted transplantation in children. Unique molecular identifiers featured in how the TCRbeta library was prepared. Using its own MiXCR run on the PCR reads, TCRdb lists one record per CDR3 protein. Of roughly 500,000 distinct CDR3 sequences in the sample, around 12% are singletons; the top ten hold 5% to 6%. This CDR3 has 16 residues. V lost 6 bases and J 14 bases, leaving 26 bases between the germline ends. Germline lookup yields CDR1 MNHEY and CDR2 SMNVEV (reference sequence).

Material: PBMCs from the stem cell graft donor, obtained from the stem cell graft. This clonotype was obtained from a human donor who donated a stem cell graft to a child with combined immunodeficiency. This rearrangement joins TRBV27 to TRBJ1-6; perhaps TRBD1 as D (6 bases). The CDR3 sequence: CASSPRQVPSPRALHF. In DNA form, the CDR3 reads TGTGCCAGCAGCCCCAGACAGGTACCTTCTCCGAGGGCCCTCCACTTT.